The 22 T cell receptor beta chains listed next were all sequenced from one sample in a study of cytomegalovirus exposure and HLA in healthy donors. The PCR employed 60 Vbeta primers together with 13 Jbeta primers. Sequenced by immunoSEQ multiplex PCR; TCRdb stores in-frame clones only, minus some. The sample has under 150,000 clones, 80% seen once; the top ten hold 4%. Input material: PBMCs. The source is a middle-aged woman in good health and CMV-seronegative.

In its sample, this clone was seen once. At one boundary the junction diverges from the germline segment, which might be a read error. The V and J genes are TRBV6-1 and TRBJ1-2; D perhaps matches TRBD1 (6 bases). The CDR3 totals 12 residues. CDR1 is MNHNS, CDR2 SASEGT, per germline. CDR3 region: CASSGQVVDSNF. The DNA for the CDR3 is TGTGCCAGCAGTGGACAGGTTGTGGACAGCAACTTC.

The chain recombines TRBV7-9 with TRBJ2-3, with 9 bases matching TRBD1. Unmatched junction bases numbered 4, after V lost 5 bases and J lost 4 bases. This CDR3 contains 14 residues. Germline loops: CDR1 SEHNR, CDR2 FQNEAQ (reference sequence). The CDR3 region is CASSQDRGADTQYF. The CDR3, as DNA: TGTGCCAGCAGCCAGGACAGGGGTGCAGATACGCAGTATTTT.

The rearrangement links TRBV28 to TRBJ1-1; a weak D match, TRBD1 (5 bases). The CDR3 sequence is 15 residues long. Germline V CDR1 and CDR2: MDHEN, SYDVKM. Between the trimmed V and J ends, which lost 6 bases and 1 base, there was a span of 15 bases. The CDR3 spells CASSLWGGRNTEAFF. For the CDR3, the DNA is TGTGCCAGCAGCCTATGGGGGGGACGGAACACTGAAGCTTTCTTT.

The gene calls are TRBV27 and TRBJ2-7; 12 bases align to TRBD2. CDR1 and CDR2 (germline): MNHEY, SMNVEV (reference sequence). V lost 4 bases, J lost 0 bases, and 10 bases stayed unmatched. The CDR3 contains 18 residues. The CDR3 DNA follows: TGTGCCAGCAGTTGGCTAGCGGGGGGGCCTAACCACTCCTACGAGCAGTACTTC. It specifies CASSWLAGGPNHSYEQYF.

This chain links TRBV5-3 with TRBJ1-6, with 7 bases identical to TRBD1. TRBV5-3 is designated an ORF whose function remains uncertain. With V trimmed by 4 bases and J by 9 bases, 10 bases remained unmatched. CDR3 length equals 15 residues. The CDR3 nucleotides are TGTGCCAGAAGCGCCGGACAGGCTGTTTGTTCACCCCTCCACTTT. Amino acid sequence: CARSAGQAVCSPLHF.

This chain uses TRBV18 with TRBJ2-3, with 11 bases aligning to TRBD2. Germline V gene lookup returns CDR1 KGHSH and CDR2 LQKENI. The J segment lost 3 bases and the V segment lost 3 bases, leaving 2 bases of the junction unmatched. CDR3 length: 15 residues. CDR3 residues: CASSPTSGETDTQYF. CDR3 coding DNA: TGTGCCAGCTCACCGACTAGCGGGGAGACAGATACGCAGTATTTT.

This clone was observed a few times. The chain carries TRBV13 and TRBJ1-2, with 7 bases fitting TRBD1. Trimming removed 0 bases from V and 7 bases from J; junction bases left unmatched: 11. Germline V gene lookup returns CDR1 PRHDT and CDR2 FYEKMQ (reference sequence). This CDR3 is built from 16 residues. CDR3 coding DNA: TGTGCCAGCAGCTTAGGTCGGGGGCGAGGGGGCTGTGGCTACACCTTC. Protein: CASSLGRGRGGCGYTF.

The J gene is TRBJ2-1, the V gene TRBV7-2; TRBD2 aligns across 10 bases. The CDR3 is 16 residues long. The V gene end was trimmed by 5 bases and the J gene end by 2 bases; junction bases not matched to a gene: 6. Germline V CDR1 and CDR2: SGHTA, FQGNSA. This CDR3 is CASSPNLAGAYNEQFF. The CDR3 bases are TGTGCCAGCAGCCCAAACCTAGCGGGGGCCTACAATGAGCAGTTCTTC. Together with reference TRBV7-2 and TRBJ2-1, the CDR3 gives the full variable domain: GAGVSQSPSNKVTEKGKDVELRCDPISGHTALYWYRQSLGQGLEFLIYFQGNSAPDKSGLPSDRFSAERTGGSVSTLTIQRTQQEDSAVYLCASSPNLAGAYNEQFFGPGTRLTVL.

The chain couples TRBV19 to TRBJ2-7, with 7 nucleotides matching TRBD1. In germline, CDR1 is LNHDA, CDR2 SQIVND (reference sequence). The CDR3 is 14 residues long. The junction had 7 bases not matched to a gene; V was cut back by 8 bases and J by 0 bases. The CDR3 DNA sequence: TGTGCCAGTGCCGGGACAGCCTTCTCCTACGAGCAGTACTTC. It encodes CASAGTAFSYEQYF. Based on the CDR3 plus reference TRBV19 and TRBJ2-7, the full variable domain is DGGITQSPKYLFRKEGQNVTLSCEQNLNHDAMYWYRQDPGQGLRLIYYSQIVNDFQKGDIAEGYSVSREKKESFPLTVTSAQKNPTAFYLCASAGTAFSYEQYFGPGTRLTVT.

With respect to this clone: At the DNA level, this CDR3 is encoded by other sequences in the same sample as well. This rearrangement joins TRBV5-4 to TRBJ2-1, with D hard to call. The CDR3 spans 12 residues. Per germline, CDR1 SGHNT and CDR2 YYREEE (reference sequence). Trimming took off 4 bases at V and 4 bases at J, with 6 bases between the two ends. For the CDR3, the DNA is TGTGCCAGCAGCCCCAATTACAATGAGCAGTTCTTC. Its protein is CASSPNYNEQFF. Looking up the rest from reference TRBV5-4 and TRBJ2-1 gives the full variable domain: ETGVTQSPTHLIKTRGQQVTLRCSSQSGHNTVSWYQQALGQGPQFIFQYYREEENGRGNFPPRFSGLQFPNYSSELNVNALELDDSALYLCASSPNYNEQFFGPGTRLTVL.

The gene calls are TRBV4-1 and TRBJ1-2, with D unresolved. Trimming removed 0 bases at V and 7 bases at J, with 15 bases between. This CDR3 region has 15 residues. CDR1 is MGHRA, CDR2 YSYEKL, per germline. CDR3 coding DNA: TGCGCCAGCAGCCAAGATCATGACGGGGTGAGTGGCTACACCTTC. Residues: CASSQDHDGVSGYTF.

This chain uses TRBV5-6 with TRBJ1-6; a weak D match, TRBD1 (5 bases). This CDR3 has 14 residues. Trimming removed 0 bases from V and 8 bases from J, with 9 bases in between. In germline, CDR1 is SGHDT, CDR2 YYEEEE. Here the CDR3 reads CASSLGGGDSPLHF. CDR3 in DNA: TGTGCCAGCAGCTTGGGGGGCGGGGATTCACCCCTCCACTTT.

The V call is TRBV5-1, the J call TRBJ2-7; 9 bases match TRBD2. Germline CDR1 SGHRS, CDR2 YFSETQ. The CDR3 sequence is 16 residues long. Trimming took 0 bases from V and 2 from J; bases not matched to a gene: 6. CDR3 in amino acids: CASSLVPSGATYEQYF. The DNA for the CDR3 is TGCGCCAGCAGCTTGGTCCCTAGCGGGGCCACCTACGAGCAGTACTTC. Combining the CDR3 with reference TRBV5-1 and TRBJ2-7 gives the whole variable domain KAGVTQTPRYLIKTRGQQVTLSCSPISGHRSVSWYQQTPGQGLQFLFEYFSETQRNKGNFPGRFSGRQFSNSRSEMNVSTLELGDSALYLCASSLVPSGATYEQYFGPGTRLTVT.

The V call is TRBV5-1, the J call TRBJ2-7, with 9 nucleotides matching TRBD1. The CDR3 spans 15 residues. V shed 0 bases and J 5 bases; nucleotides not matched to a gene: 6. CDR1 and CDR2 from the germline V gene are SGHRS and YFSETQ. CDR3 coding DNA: TGCGCCAGCAGCTTGGCCGGACAGGGGTTCGACGAGCAGTACTTC. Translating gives CASSLAGQGFDEQYF.

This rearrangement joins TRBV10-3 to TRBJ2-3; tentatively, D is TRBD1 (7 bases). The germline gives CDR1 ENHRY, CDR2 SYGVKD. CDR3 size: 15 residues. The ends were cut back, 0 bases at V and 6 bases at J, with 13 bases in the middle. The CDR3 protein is CAISESGQGGDTQYF. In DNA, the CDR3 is TGTGCCATCAGTGAGTCGGGGCAGGGGGGCGATACGCAGTATTTT.

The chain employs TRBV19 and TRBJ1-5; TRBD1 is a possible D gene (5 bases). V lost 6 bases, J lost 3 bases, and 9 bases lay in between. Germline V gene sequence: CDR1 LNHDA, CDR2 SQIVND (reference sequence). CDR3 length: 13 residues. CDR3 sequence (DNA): TGTGCCAGTAGCGGGGGGGTCAATCAGCCCCAGCATTTT. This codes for CASSGGVNQPQHF.

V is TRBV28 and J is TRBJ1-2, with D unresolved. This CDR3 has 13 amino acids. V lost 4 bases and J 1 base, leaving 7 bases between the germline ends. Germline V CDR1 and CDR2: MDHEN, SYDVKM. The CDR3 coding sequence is TGTGCCAGCAGTTCAGTTCTTAACTATGGCTACACCTTC. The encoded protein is CASSSVLNYGYTF.

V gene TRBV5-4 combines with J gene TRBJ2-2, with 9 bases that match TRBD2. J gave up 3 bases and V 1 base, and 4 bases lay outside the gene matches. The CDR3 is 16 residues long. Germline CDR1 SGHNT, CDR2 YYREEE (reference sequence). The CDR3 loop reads CASSLYSGGHTGELFF. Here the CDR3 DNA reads TGTGCCAGCAGCTTGTATAGCGGGGGCCACACCGGGGAGCTGTTTTTT. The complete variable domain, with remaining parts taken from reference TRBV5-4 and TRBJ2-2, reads ETGVTQSPTHLIKTRGQQVTLRCSSQSGHNTVSWYQQALGQGPQFIFQYYREEENGRGNFPPRFSGLQFPNYSSELNVNALELDDSALYLCASSLYSGGHTGELFFGEGSRLTVL.

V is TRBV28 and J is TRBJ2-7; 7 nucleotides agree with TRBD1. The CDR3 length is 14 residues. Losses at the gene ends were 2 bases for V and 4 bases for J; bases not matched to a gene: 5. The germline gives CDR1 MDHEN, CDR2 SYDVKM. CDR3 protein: CASSLAQGEYEQYF. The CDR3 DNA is TGTGCCAGCAGTTTAGCGCAGGGGGAGTACGAGCAGTACTTC.

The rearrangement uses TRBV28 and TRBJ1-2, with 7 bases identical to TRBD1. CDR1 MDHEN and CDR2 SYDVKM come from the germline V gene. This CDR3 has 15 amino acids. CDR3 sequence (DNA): TGTGCTATAGGGCAGGGGGTAGGGGAAAACTATGGCTACACCTTC. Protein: CAIGQGVGENYGYTF.

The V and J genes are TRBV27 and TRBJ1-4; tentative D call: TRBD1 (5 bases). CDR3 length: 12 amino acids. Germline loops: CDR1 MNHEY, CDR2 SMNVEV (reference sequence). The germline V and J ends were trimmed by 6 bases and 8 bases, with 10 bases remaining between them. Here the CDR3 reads CASSSRGEKLFF. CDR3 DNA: TGTGCCAGCAGCTCCCGGGGGGAAAAACTGTTTTTT.

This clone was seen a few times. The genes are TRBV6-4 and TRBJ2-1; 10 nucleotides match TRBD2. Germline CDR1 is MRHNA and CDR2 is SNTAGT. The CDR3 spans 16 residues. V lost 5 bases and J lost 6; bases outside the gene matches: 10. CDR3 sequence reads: CASSYTSGVRGNEQFF. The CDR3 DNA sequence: TGTGCCAGCAGTTATACTAGCGGGGTGAGGGGCAATGAGCAGTTCTTC.